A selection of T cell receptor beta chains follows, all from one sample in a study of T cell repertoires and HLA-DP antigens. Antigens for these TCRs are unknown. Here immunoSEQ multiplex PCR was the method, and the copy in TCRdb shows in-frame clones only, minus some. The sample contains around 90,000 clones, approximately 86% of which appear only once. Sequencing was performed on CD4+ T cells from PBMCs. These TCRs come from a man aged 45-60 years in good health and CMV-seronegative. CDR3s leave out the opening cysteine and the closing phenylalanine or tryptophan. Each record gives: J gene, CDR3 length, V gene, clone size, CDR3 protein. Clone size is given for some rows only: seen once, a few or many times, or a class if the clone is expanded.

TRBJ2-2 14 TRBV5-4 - ASSSPAPGVAGELF
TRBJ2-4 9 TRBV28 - ASSTGIVEY
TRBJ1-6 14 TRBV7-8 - ASSLDLGADNSPLH
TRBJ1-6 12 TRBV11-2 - ASSLMQGNSPLH
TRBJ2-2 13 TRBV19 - ASGPAGGVGGELF
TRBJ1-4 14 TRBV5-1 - ASSSGQRMINEKLF
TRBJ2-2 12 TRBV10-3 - AISGETGAGELF
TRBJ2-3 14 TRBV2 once ASSHLRGASTDTQY
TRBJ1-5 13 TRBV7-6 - ASSLRQGYNQPQH
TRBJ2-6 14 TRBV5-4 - ASSRGRQSGANVLT
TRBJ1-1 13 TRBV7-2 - ASSLLGDTNTEAF
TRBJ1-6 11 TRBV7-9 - ASSLGQGSPLH
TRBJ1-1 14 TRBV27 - ASSYRAHREDTEAF
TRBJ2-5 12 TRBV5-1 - ASSLALLQETQY
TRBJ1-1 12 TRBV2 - ASSPDRGRTEAF
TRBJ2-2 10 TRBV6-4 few ASQGSTGELF
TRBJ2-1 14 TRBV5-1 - ASSPTGENSYNEQF
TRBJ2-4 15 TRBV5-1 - ASSLARTLGAKNIQY
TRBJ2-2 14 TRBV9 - ASSAPGGAGPGELF
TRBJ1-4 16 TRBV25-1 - ASSEYPRPTGRGEKLF
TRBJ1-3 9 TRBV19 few ASSWTGQQS
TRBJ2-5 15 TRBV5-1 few ASSLVSGTALQETQY
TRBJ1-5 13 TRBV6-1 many ASSGQGYSNQPQH
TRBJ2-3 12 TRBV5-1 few ASSLQGITDTQY
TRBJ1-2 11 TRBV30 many AWSVLRVKDYT
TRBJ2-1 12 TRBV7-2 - ASSLGAGADEQF
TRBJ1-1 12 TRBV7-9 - ASSPDRAHTEAF